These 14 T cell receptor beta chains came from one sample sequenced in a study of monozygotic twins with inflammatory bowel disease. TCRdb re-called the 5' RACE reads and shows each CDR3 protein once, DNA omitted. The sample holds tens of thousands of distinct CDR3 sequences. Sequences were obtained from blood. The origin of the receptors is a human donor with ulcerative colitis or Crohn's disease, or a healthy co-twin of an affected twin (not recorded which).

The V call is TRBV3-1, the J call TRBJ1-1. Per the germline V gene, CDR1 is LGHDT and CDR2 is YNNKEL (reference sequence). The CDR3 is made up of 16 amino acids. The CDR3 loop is CASSQGLGILGTEAFF.

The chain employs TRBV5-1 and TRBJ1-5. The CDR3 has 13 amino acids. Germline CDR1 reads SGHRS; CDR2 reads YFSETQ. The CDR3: CASSWTIGQPQHF.

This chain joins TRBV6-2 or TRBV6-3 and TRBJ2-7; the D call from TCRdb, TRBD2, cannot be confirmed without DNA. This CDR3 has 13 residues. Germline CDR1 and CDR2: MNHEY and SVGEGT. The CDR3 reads CVSGYSPTYEQYF.

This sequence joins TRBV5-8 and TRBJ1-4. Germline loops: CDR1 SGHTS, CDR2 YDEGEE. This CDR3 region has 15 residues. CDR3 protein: CASSLLGFANEKLFF.

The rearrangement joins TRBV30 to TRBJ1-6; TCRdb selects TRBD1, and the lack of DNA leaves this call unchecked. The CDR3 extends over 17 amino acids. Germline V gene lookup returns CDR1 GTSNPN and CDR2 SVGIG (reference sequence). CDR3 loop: CAWMDSLNRGPFSPLHF.

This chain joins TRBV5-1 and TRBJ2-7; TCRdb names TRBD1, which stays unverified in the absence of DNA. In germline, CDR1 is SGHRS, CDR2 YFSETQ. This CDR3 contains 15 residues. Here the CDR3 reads CASSWGDRGPYEQYF.

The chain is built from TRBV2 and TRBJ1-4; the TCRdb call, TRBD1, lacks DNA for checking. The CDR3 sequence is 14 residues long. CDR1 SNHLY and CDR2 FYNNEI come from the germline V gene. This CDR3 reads CASRTDRNNEKLFF.

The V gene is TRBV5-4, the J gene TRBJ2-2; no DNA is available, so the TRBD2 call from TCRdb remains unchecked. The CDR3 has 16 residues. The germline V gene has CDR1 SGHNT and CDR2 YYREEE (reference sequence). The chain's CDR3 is CASSLGLSLHTGELFF.

The CDR3 sequence is CASSHQPTGGDNYGYTF. The chain recombines TRBV4-1 with TRBJ1-2; TCRdb picks TRBD1, but there is no DNA to check that call. This CDR3 is built from 17 residues. Germline lookup yields CDR1 MGHRA and CDR2 YSYEKL.

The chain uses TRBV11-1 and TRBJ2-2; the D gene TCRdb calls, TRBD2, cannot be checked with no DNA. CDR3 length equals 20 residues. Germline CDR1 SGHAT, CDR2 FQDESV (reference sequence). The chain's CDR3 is CASSPTGASGSPPNTGELFF.

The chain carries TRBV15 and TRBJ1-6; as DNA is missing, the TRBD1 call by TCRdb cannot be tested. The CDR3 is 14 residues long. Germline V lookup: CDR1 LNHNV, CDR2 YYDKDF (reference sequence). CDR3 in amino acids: CATSRGTANSPLHF.

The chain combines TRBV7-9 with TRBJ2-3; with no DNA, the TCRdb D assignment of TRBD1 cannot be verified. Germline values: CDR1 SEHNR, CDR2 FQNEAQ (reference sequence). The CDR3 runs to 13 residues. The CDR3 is CASSNTGTDTQYF.

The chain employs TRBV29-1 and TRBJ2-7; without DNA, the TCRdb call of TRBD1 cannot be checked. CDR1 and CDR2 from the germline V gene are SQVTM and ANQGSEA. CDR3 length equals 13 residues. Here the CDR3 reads CSVVGQGRYEQYF.

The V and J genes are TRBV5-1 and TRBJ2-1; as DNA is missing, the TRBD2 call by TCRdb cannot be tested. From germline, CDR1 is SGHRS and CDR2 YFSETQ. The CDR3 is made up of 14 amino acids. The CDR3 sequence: CASSWRDTSAEQFF.